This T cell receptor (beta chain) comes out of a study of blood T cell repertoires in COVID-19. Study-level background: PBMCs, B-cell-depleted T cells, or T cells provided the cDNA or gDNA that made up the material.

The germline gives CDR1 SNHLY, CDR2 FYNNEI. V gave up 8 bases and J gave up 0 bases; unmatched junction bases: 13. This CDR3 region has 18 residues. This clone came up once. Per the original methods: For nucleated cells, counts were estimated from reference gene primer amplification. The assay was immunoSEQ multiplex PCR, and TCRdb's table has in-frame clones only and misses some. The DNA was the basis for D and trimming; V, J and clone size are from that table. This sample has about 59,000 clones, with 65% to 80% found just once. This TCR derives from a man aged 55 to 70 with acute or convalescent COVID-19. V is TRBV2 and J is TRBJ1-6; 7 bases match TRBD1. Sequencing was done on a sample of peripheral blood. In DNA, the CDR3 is TGTGCCAGCGACCGGGCAGGGGGTATGAGCTCCTATAATTCACCCCTCCACTTT. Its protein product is CASDRAGGMSSYNSPLHF.